This is a list of T cell receptor beta chains from one sample in a study of T cell changes during pregnancy in multiple sclerosis. Repertoires were generated with immunoSEQ multiplex PCR, while TCRdb's copy carries only in-frame clones and drops some. The sample contains 30,000 to 40,000 clones, approximately 90% of which appear only once. Sequenced material: CD8+ T cells from peripheral blood mononuclear cells, taken in the third trimester of pregnancy. The receptors come from a female donor with multiple sclerosis, enrolled in a pregnancy study. Each CDR3 is given with its conserved first and last residue. D genes are given only for firm matches. Clone size appears in some rows only: once, few, many, or a class for an expanded clone.

J,D,size,V,DNA,CDR3
TRBJ1-1,NA,NA,TRBV5-1,TGCGCCAGCAGCTTGGCCGTGGCTGGGACAACTGAAGCTTTCTTT,CASSLAVAGTTEAFF
TRBJ1-2,NA,few,TRBV14,TGTGCCAGCAGCCAAGGTGGAGGGGTGCACTATGGCTACACCTTC,CASSQGGGVHYGYTF
TRBJ2-7,NA,NA,TRBV4-3,TGCGCCAGCAGCCCCATACTGGGCGCGTCCTACGAGCAGTACTTC,CASSPILGASYEQYF
TRBJ1-5,NA,NA,TRBV6-1,TGTGCCAGCAGTGAAGCGGGGGGACCGTTCAATCAGCCCCAGCATTTT,CASSEAGGPFNQPQHF
TRBJ1-2,NA,few,TRBV6-1,TGTGCCAGCAGAGGACAGTCTGTCGGCTACACCTTC,CASRGQSVGYTF
TRBJ2-5,NA,once,TRBV7-8,TGTGCCAGCAGCTCACAGGGTACAGAGACCCAGTACTTC,CASSSQGTETQYF
TRBJ1-2,NA,NA,TRBV6-6,TGTGCCAGCAGTTACGGAGGCACAAACATCCTCTATGGCTACACCTTC,CASSYGGTNILYGYTF
TRBJ2-3,NA,NA,TRBV28,TGTGCCAGCAGTTTAAGGGGGTCGGTTGGCACAGATACGCAGTATTTT,CASSLRGSVGTDTQYF
TRBJ2-4,TRBD1,few,TRBV2,TGTGCCAGCATCAGGACAGGGGGCCTCCTAGCCAACATTCAGTACTTC,CASIRTGGLLANIQYF
TRBJ1-1,NA,NA,TRBV11-2,TGTGCCAGCAGCTTACTGAGCACTGAAGCTTTCTTT,CASSLLSTEAFF
TRBJ2-5,TRBD2,NA,TRBV7-9,TGTGCCAGCAGCACCAGCGGGGGGAAAGAGACCCAGTACTTC,CASSTSGGKETQYF
TRBJ1-1,TRBD1,NA,TRBV7-3,TGTGCCAGCAGCTTAAAGACAGGGGGGAACACTGAAGCTTTCTTT,CASSLKTGGNTEAFF
TRBJ2-2,TRBD1,NA,TRBV6-1,TGTGCCAGCATCACCGGGACAGGGGCTTCCGGGGAGCTGTTTTTT,CASITGTGASGELFF
TRBJ2-1,TRBD1,NA,TRBV19,TGTGCCAGTAACCGGGACAGGGATTACAATGAGCAGTTCTTC,CASNRDRDYNEQFF
TRBJ1-1,TRBD1,NA,TRBV7-9,TGTGCCAGCAGCTCTTATGGACAGGATGAGAACACTGAAGTTTTCTTT,CASSSYGQDENTEVFF
TRBJ2-7,TRBD2,once,TRBV13,TGTGCCAGCAGCTCTCCAGCGGGGGGATCCTACGAGCAGTACTTC,CASSSPAGGSYEQYF
TRBJ2-1,NA,NA,TRBV6-5,TGTGCCAGCAGTTTCGCTAATTCCAATGAGCAGTTCTTC,CASSFANSNEQFF
TRBJ1-2,NA,NA,TRBV6-6,TGTGCCAGCAGAACAGGGTGGCTAGAAGGCTACACCTTC,CASRTGWLEGYTF
TRBJ2-1,TRBD2,NA,TRBV4-1,TGCGCCAGCAGCCAAGCCGGGACTAGTGGTGAGCAGTTCTTC,CASSQAGTSGEQFF
TRBJ2-1,TRBD1,NA,TRBV13,TGTGCCAGCAGCGGCGCCGAGGACAGGGGTCCGTTCTTC,CASSGAEDRGPFF
TRBJ2-7,NA,once,TRBV16,TGTGCCAGCAGCCGGTTCGGCGGTTCCGACGAGCAGTACTTC,CASSRFGGSDEQYF
TRBJ1-5,TRBD1,NA,TRBV28,TGTGCCAGCAGTTTGTACAGGGGCCTACGTGGTCAGCCCCAGCATTTT,CASSLYRGLRGQPQHF
TRBJ2-4,NA,NA,TRBV5-6,TGTGCCAGCAGCTTAGACAGGAACATTCAGTACTTC,CASSLDRNIQYF
TRBJ1-1,TRBD1,NA,TRBV5-1,TGCGCCAGCAGCTTCCTGACAGGGGTAGGAACTGAAGCTTTCTTT,CASSFLTGVGTEAFF
TRBJ1-3,NA,NA,TRBV30,TGTGCCTGGAGCCTCGGGAGTTGGGGAAACACCATATATTTT,CAWSLGSWGNTIYF
TRBJ2-7,NA,NA,TRBV7-6,TGTGCCAGCAGCTTAGGGGCTGGGAGCTACGAGCAGTACTTC,CASSLGAGSYEQYF
TRBJ2-1,TRBD2,NA,TRBV19,TGTGCCAGTAGCCAGCTAGCGGGGGTAGCCAATGAGCAGTTCTTC,CASSQLAGVANEQFF
TRBJ2-5,NA,NA,TRBV5-1,TGCGCCAGCAGCTTGCTCGGTCCCCAAGAAGAGACCCAGTACTTC,CASSLLGPQEETQYF
TRBJ2-3,NA,NA,TRBV7-9,TGTGCCAACCTCCCTTTAGGGGTGGGGTTTAATACGCAGTATTTT,CANLPLGVGFNTQYF
TRBJ1-1,TRBD1,NA,TRBV27,TGTGCCAGCAGTTTGCGACCGGGACAGGGAACTGAAGCTTTCTTT,CASSLRPGQGTEAFF
TRBJ1-2,TRBD1,NA,TRBV5-4,TGTGCCAGCAGCCCGGACAGGGGGACCTATGGCTACACCTTC,CASSPDRGTYGYTF
TRBJ2-3,NA,NA,TRBV6-4,TGTGCCAGCAGTGTAACGGGGGAAGGGGATACGCAGTATTTT,CASSVTGEGDTQYF
TRBJ1-4,NA,once,TRBV5-1,TGCGCCAGCAGCTTGGTGGGCAGGGGCCCTGCTGTCGCCCTTGAAAAACTGTTTTTT,CASSLVGRGPAVALEKLFF
TRBJ1-1,TRBD1,few,TRBV7-9,TGTGCCAGCAGCCATCCCTTACAGGACAGGATGAACACTGAAGCTTTCTTT,CASSHPLQDRMNTEAFF
TRBJ1-3,NA,once,TRBV4-1,TGCGCCAGCAGCCCGTATCAACGGAGTGGAAACACCATATATTTT,CASSPYQRSGNTIYF
TRBJ2-1,TRBD2,NA,TRBV13,TGTGCCAGCAGCTCCAGCGGGGGGGTCAATGAGCAGTTCTTC,CASSSSGGVNEQFF
TRBJ1-1,TRBD1,NA,TRBV19,TGTGCCAGTAGTATGGGGACAGGGCTTGAAGCTTTCTTT,CASSMGTGLEAFF
TRBJ1-2,NA,NA,TRBV7-9,TGTGCCAGCAGCTTAGATTCAGGAAGAAGTTATGGCTACACCTTC,CASSLDSGRSYGYTF
TRBJ2-2,TRBD1,NA,TRBV5-1,TGCGCCAGCCACAGGGGGGCAGGAGACACCGGGGAGCTGTTTTTT,CASHRGAGDTGELFF
TRBJ1-1,NA,NA,TRBV30,TGTGCCTGGAGTGTACTCTCTGAAGCTTTCTTT,CAWSVLSEAFF
TRBJ2-1,TRBD1,NA,TRBV7-9,TGTGCCAGCAGCTTAGGAGTGCGGGACAGGGCCTACAATGAGCAGTTCTTC,CASSLGVRDRAYNEQFF
TRBJ2-3,NA,NA,TRBV30,TGTGCCTGGAGTGTAGGGGCCATCCGCACAGATACGCAGTATTTT,CAWSVGAIRTDTQYF
TRBJ1-1,NA,NA,TRBV30,TGTGCCTGGAGGCAGGGATCTATCGAAGCTTTCTTT,CAWRQGSIEAFF
TRBJ2-2,NA,NA,TRBV4-3,TGCGCCAGCAGCCAAATAACAGGGCCCGGGGAGCTGTTTTTT,CASSQITGPGELFF
TRBJ1-3,NA,NA,TRBV19,TGTGCCAGTACCCAACGTTGGGCAATCCGAAACACCATATATTTT,CASTQRWAIRNTIYF
TRBJ2-3,NA,few,TRBV6-1,TGTGCCAGCAGTGACGGTCGAATGCCAGATACGCAGTATTTT,CASSDGRMPDTQYF
TRBJ2-7,NA,NA,TRBV13,TGTGCCAGCAGCCCCCGTGCCGGGGGTTCTGCCTACGAGCAGTACTTC,CASSPRAGGSAYEQYF
TRBJ1-5,TRBD1,NA,TRBV10-1,TGCGCCAGCAGTGAGTACTCAAGGACAGGGGCCAACTCCGGTGGTTCTGGCAATCAGCCCCAGCATTTT,CASSEYSRTGANSGGSGNQPQHF
TRBJ1-5,NA,NA,TRBV5-6,TGTGCCAGCAGCCAACAGGGAATCGGGGATCAGCCCCAGCATTTT,CASSQQGIGDQPQHF
TRBJ2-7,NA,NA,TRBV5-1,TGCGCCAGCAGCCTGTCGGGGGTGCCCGAGCAGTACTTC,CASSLSGVPEQYF
TRBJ2-5,TRBD1,NA,TRBV6-5,TGTGCCAGCAGTGAGGCAGGGGGCTGGGAGACCCAGTACTTC,CASSEAGGWETQYF
TRBJ2-1,TRBD1,NA,TRBV4-1,TGCGCCAGCAGACGAACAGGGGACAATGAGCAGTTCTTC,CASRRTGDNEQFF
TRBJ2-2,TRBD2,NA,TRBV27,TGTGCCAGCAGCCCACCGGTCGGGGGGGGCGCCGGGGAGCTGTTTTTT,CASSPPVGGGAGELFF
TRBJ1-2,TRBD1,NA,TRBV9,TGTGCCAGCAGCTCAGGGGGGACAGGGAAGGATGGCTACACCTTC,CASSSGGTGKDGYTF
TRBJ1-5,TRBD1,NA,TRBV2,TGTGCCAGCAGTTGGCCGGGACAGGAAGATCAGCCCCAGCATTTT,CASSWPGQEDQPQHF
TRBJ1-5,NA,NA,TRBV4-1,TGCGCCAGCAGCCAAGAGGGCCGTAGGGGTCAGCCCCAGCATTTT,CASSQEGRRGQPQHF
TRBJ1-1,NA,NA,TRBV6-5,TGTGCCAGCAGTGCTGTCGGGTTCATGAACACTGAAGCTTTCTTT,CASSAVGFMNTEAFF